This entry lists 31 T cell receptor beta chains sequenced from one sample in a study of shared clonotypes between healthy human individuals. Here immunoSEQ multiplex PCR was the method, and the copy in TCRdb shows in-frame clones only, minus some. This table holds 2,500,000 or so clones, just over 90% found once. Sequences were obtained from naive CD4+ T cells sorted from blood. Regarding subset: CD45RA+ positively selected. These receptor sequences come from a man aged 18 to 29 in good health.

The chain has TRBV7-9 and TRBJ2-3; TRBD1 aligns across 9 bases. The CDR3 is made up of 15 amino acids. In germline, CDR1 is SEHNR, CDR2 FQNEAQ (reference sequence). The junction had 5 bases not matched to a gene; V was cut back by 2 bases and J by 5 bases. CDR3 in amino acids: CASSLPGQGVDTQYF. CDR3 nucleotide sequence: TGTGCCAGCAGCTTACCGGGACAGGGCGTAGATACGCAGTATTTT.

V usage is TRBV7-2 and J usage is TRBJ2-7; 11 bases are a match to TRBD2. The CDR3 loop spans 14 amino acids. Germline loops: CDR1 SGHTA, CDR2 FQGNSA. The ends lost 4 bases at V and 3 bases at J; junction bases unmatched: 2. The CDR3 region is CASSSGLAVYEQYF. The CDR3 nucleotides are TGTGCCAGCAGCTCGGGACTAGCGGTCTACGAGCAGTACTTC.

The table lists this clone with a count of one. The chain combines TRBV7-9 with TRBJ2-2; 8 nucleotides match TRBD2. The junction had 5 bases not matched to a gene; V was cut back by 8 bases and J by 0 bases. Germline CDR1 is SEHNR and CDR2 is FQNEAQ (reference sequence). This CDR3 comprises 15 residues. This CDR3 is CASGSSGSNTGELFF. CDR3 coding DNA: TGTGCCAGCGGATCTAGCGGGTCGAACACCGGGGAGCTGTTTTTT.

The CDR3 sequence: CASSVDTEGTEAFF. In nucleotides, the CDR3 is TGTGCCAGCAGCGTAGATACGGAAGGGACTGAAGCTTTCTTT. The chain couples TRBV9 to TRBJ1-1; no clear D gene. Per the germline V gene, CDR1 is SGDLS and CDR2 is YYNGEE. This CDR3 has 14 amino acids. Trimming pared 0 bases from V and 5 bases from J, leaving 11 bases between.

This clone appeared once. V and J are TRBV18 and TRBJ1-2; TRBD1 aligns across 9 bases. V was pared by 2 bases and J by 7 bases, with 5 bases of the junction left unmatched. Germline CDR1 KGHSH, CDR2 LQKENI. CDR3 length: 14 amino acids. Here the CDR3 reads CASSPIGQGFGYTF. The CDR3 nucleotides read TGTGCCAGCTCACCAATCGGACAGGGGTTTGGCTACACCTTC.

V is TRBV9 and J is TRBJ1-6, with TRBD1 matching over 7 bases. The CDR3 runs 17 residues. Unmatched junction bases numbered 16, after V lost 4 bases and J lost 9 bases. Germline values: CDR1 SGDLS, CDR2 YYNGEE. The CDR3 here is CASSPSGGQSAASPLHF. The CDR3 region has the DNA TGTGCCAGCAGCCCTTCCGGGGGACAGTCAGCGGCTTCACCCCTCCACTTT.

The V gene is TRBV10-3, the J gene TRBJ2-3, with a tentative D call TRBD1 (6 bases). The CDR3 consists of 12 residues. Per the germline V gene, CDR1 is ENHRY and CDR2 is SYGVKD. Trimming stripped 10 bases from V and 3 bases from J, with 11 bases between. CDR3 DNA sequence: TGTGCCACAAAGACAGGAACAGATACGCAGTATTTT. It specifies CATKTGTDTQYF.

This chain joins TRBV11-2 and TRBJ2-1, with D possibly being TRBD2 (5 bases). Germline V gene lookup returns CDR1 SGHAT and CDR2 FQNNGV. CDR3 length: 14 residues. V shed 0 bases and J shed 9 bases, with 12 bases lying between them. CDR3 region: CASSLDQRWGEQFF. The CDR3 DNA is TGTGCCAGCAGCTTAGATCAGCGGTGGGGTGAGCAGTTCTTC.

This rearrangement joins TRBV29-1 to TRBJ2-7; 7 bases are a match to TRBD1. V shed 5 bases and J 3 bases; nucleotides not matched to a gene: 13. Germline CDR1 is SQVTM and CDR2 is ANQGSEA. The CDR3 has 15 amino acids. The CDR3 here is CSVTLTGTPFYEQYF. DNA of the CDR3: TGCAGCGTTACCCTGACAGGGACCCCCTTCTACGAGCAGTACTTC.

The V gene is TRBV11-2, the J gene TRBJ2-2; 10 nucleotides match TRBD1. Germline CDR1 SGHAT, CDR2 FQNNGV. The CDR3 covers 15 residues. The ends lost 4 bases at V and 4 bases at J; junction bases unmatched: 3. The CDR3 DNA reads as TGTGCCAGCAGCTCGACAGGGGGCATCACCGGGGAGCTGTTTTTT. Translated, it gives CASSSTGGITGELFF.

The gene calls are TRBV30 and TRBJ2-5; 11 bases are a match to TRBD2. Germline CDR1 and CDR2: GTSNPN and SVGIG (reference sequence). The length of the CDR3 is 14 residues. Trimming removed 2 bases from V and 5 bases from J; junction bases left unmatched: 4. Here the CDR3 DNA reads TGTGCCTGGAGTCTAGCGGGGGGCTGGGAGACCCAGTACTTC. This sequence encodes CAWSLAGGWETQYF.

The chain combines TRBV18 with TRBJ1-2; tentatively, D is TRBD1 (6 bases). The CDR3 has 16 residues. In germline, CDR1 is KGHSH, CDR2 LQKENI. V shed 0 bases and J shed 3 bases, with 14 bases lying between them. The CDR3 coding sequence is TGTGCCAGCTCACCACCGGGCAGGGGATATGACTATGGCTACACCTTC. It encodes CASSPPGRGYDYGYTF.

The V gene is TRBV5-4, the J gene TRBJ1-1; D is perhaps TRBD1 (5 bases). V was shortened by 9 bases and J by 3 bases, with 15 bases between the two germline ends. Germline CDR1 SGHNT, CDR2 YYREEE (reference sequence). The CDR3 covers 13 residues. The CDR3, as DNA: TGTGCCACTTACTCGGGGCGGGACACTGAAGCTTTCTTT. Translation gives CATYSGRDTEAFF.

Turning to this clone: This same CDR3 is encoded by further DNA sequences in the sample. The CDR3 is CASSLGGGGPYNEQFF. DNA of the CDR3: TGCGCCAGCAGCTTGGGCGGTGGGGGGCCCTACAATGAGCAGTTCTTC. The V call is TRBV5-1, the J call TRBJ2-1, with D tentatively TRBD1 or TRBD2 (6 bases each). This CDR3 has 16 residues. Trimming left V 0 bases short and J 2 bases short, with 12 bases between. Looked up from germline, CDR1 is SGHRS and CDR2 is YFSETQ.

V and J are TRBV10-3 and TRBJ1-5; D remains unclear. This CDR3 contains 13 residues. Per the germline V gene, CDR1 is ENHRY and CDR2 is SYGVKD. V shed 0 bases and J shed 6 bases, with 6 bases lying between them. CDR3: CAISESFSQPQHF. CDR3 DNA sequence: TGTGCCATCAGTGAGTCTTTTAGTCAGCCCCAGCATTTT.

V usage is TRBV5-6 and J usage is TRBJ2-2; D is unresolved. V was pared by 6 bases and J by 4 bases, with 10 bases between. Germline lookup yields CDR1 SGHDT and CDR2 YYEEEE. The CDR3 consists of 13 residues. The DNA for the CDR3 is TGTGCCAGCAACATGTCTCCCACCGGGGAGCTGTTTTTT. Amino acid sequence: CASNMSPTGELFF.

The chain combines TRBV28 with TRBJ1-1, with 9 positions matching TRBD1. Germline V gene sequence: CDR1 MDHEN, CDR2 SYDVKM. The CDR3 covers 14 residues. V was clipped by 2 bases and J by 4 bases; unmatched bases: 2. CDR3 coding DNA: TGTGCCAGCAGTTTAGGGGACAGGGTCACTGAAGCTTTCTTT. This codes for CASSLGDRVTEAFF.

The V and J genes are TRBV4-1 and TRBJ1-5; TRBD1 might be the D (6 bases). Germline lookup yields CDR1 MGHRA and CDR2 YSYEKL. This CDR3 is 16 amino acids long. V gave up 4 bases and J gave up 4 bases, with 17 bases separating them. Written as DNA, the CDR3 is TGCGCCAGCAGCCCCCGGGGGGGCCGGACTAATCAGCCCCAGCATTTT. Residues: CASSPRGGRTNQPQHF.

The chain joins TRBV18 to TRBJ1-2, with D uncertain. Germline V gene lookup returns CDR1 KGHSH and CDR2 LQKENI. Trimming cost V 5 bases and J 6 bases, with 10 bases left between them. There are 12 residues in the CDR3. CDR3 region: CASSTSGDGYTF. The CDR3 nucleotides read TGTGCCAGCTCAACGAGCGGGGATGGCTACACCTTC.

To note about this clone: This CDR3 is missing its conserved last phenylalanine or tryptophan, likely due to a read error. The limits of the CDR3 on the DNA are not certain, so only TCRdb's listed CDR3 is given. V gene TRBV6-5 combines with J gene TRBJ1-2. CDR1 is MNHEY, CDR2 SVGAGI, per germline. The CDR3 has 11 amino acids, counting both end residues. Here the CDR3 reads CASGLVPFPHS.

The genes are TRBV5-1 and TRBJ2-7; D gene uncertain. CDR3 length equals 13 residues. V was pared by 1 base and J by 2 bases, with 7 bases between. Germline CDR1 and CDR2: SGHRS and YFSETQ. Written as DNA, the CDR3 is TGCGCCAGCAGCTTGATCACGACCTACGAGCAGTACTTC. Translation gives CASSLITTYEQYF.

The chain recombines TRBV7-2 with TRBJ2-1; TRBD2 might be the D (5 bases). V was shortened by 2 bases and J by 0 bases, with 11 bases between the two germline ends. This CDR3 has 16 residues. Germline V gives CDR1 SGHTA, CDR2 FQGNSA. Here the CDR3 reads CASSLSMGSSYNEQFF. The CDR3 DNA follows: TGTGCCAGCAGCTTAAGTATGGGGAGCTCCTACAATGAGCAGTTCTTC.

The chain carries TRBV6-6 and TRBJ2-2; D remains unclear. The germline V gene encodes CDR1 MNHNY and CDR2 SVGAGI (reference sequence). Trimming shortened V by 2 bases and J by 6 bases, and 4 bases separated the two germline ends. CDR3 size: 12 residues. The CDR3 coding sequence is TGTGCCAGCAGTTACCGGTCCGGGGAGCTGTTTTTT. Protein product: CASSYRSGELFF.

The rearrangement links TRBV29-1 to TRBJ1-5, with a possible D match to TRBD1 (6 bases). Germline V gene data show CDR1 as SQVTM and CDR2 as ANQGSEA. The length of the CDR3 is 11 residues. CDR3 nucleotide sequence: TGCGTTCCCCCAGGGGATCAGCCCCAGCATTTT. Its translation: CVPPGDQPQHF.

The chain couples TRBV6-6 to TRBJ1-4; D gene uncertain. V dropped 5 bases and J dropped 7 bases, with 11 bases sitting between them. The CDR3 length is 13 residues. Germline V CDR1 and CDR2: MNHNY, SVGAGI (reference sequence). The CDR3 DNA reads TGTGCCAGCAGTGTACTATCCGGTGAAAAACTGTTTTTT. Its translation: CASSVLSGEKLFF.

Concerning this clone: Other nucleotide sequences from this sample produce the same CDR3. This chain uses TRBV9 with TRBJ2-5; perhaps TRBD2 as D (5 bases). This CDR3 region has 14 residues. Looked up from germline, CDR1 is SGDLS and CDR2 is YYNGEE. V lost 0 bases and J 5 bases, leaving 11 bases between the germline ends. CDR3 residues: CASSVGGAGETQYF. The CDR3 bases are TGTGCCAGCAGCGTAGGGGGAGCCGGGGAGACCCAGTACTTC. Filled out from reference TRBV9 and TRBJ2-5, the complete variable domain reads DSGVTQTPKHLITATGQRVTLRCSPRSGDLSVYWYQQSLDQGLQFLIQYYNGEERAKGNILERFSAQQFPDLHSELNLSSLELGDSALYFCASSVGGAGETQYFGPGTRLLVL.

This chain uses TRBV6-5 with TRBJ1-2, with D uncertain. Trimming took 5 bases from V and 2 from J, leaving 15 bases between them. The V gene's germline CDR1 is MNHEY and CDR2 SVGAGI. The CDR3 consists of 15 residues. DNA of the CDR3: TGTGCCAGCAGTCCTAGGCGAACCCAAAACTATGGCTACACCTTC. Translated: CASSPRRTQNYGYTF.

This rearrangement joins TRBV2 to TRBJ1-4; D gene ambiguous. V was trimmed by 6 bases and J by 8 bases, leaving 7 bases between them. There are 11 residues in the CDR3. Germline V gives CDR1 SNHLY, CDR2 FYNNEI. Here the CDR3 reads CASRGYEKLFF. In DNA, the CDR3 is TGTGCCAGCAGGGGTTACGAAAAACTGTTTTTT. The whole variable domain, filled in from reference TRBV2 and TRBJ1-4, reads EPEVTQTPSHQVTQMGQEVILRCVPISNHLYFYWYRQILGQKVEFLVSFYNNEISEKSEIFDDQFSVERPDGSNFTLKIRSTKLEDSAMYFCASRGYEKLFFGSGTQLSVL.

The genes are TRBV5-6 and TRBJ2-2; TRBD2 matches 8 bases. V lost 4 bases and J lost 4; bases outside the gene matches: 6. The CDR3 consists of 15 residues. CDR1 is SGHDT and CDR2 is YYEEEE in the germline V gene. The CDR3 DNA is TGTGCCAGCAGCCAAGAGCGGGAGAGCACCGGGGAGCTGTTTTTT. Encoded protein: CASSQERESTGELFF.

The CDR3 loop reads CASRPGGSGANVLTF. As DNA, the CDR3 is TGTGCCAGCAGGCCAGGGGGCTCTGGGGCCAACGTCCTGACTTTC. This rearrangement joins TRBV2 to TRBJ2-6, with 7 bases lining up with TRBD1. Germline V gene data show CDR1 as SNHLY and CDR2 as FYNNEI. J was trimmed by 0 bases and V by 6 bases; bases with no gene match: 2. This CDR3 spans 15 amino acids.

With regard to this clone: Other nucleotide sequences from this sample produce the same CDR3. The V gene is TRBV10-3, the J gene TRBJ1-2; possibly TRBD1 for D (5 bases). V was cut by 2 bases and J by 2 bases, with 6 bases left in between. The CDR3 runs to 13 residues. CDR1 ENHRY and CDR2 SYGVKD come from the germline V gene. The CDR3: CAISEGGNYGYTF. CDR3 nucleotide sequence: TGTGCCATCAGTGAGGGGGGGAACTATGGCTACACCTTC.